The present T cell receptor (beta chain) was sequenced within a study of spatial heterogeneity in lung cancer. Study background: Raw sequencing reads included, on average, more than 9.5 appearances of each unique TCR and UMI combination. The study, taken as a whole, reports: Expanded TCR counts, ubiquitous and regional, correlated respectively with ubiquitous and regional nonsynonymous mutation counts. Within tumors, counts of expanded alpha and beta TCRs tracked tumor mutation counts.

Documented time point: sample taken at primary tumor resection. A total of approximately 75 untreated early-stage non-small cell lung cancer patients served as donors. TCRdb itself ran the 5' RACE reads through MiXCR, one entry per CDR3 protein. The sample carries around 3,700 distinct CDR3 sequences, around a third recorded once. Trimming removed 0 bases from V and 1 base from J, with 2 bases in between. The CDR3 sequence is 13 residues long. Germline CDR1 reads ENHRY; CDR2 reads SYGVKD. A remark on this clonotype: The antigen is undetermined.

The V call is TRBV10-3, the J call TRBJ2-3; no definite D call. This sample comprised lung tumor tissue, obtained at surgery. The TCR originated in a female donor with early-stage non-small cell lung cancer. This CDR3 is CAISESGTDTQYF. CDR3 nucleotide sequence: TGTGCCATCAGTGAGTCCGGCACAGATACGCAGTATTTT.